Listed here are 13 T cell receptor beta chains from one sample, sequenced in a study of cytomegalovirus exposure and HLA in healthy donors. PCR used 60 Vbeta primers and 13 Jbeta primers. Libraries were prepared by immunoSEQ multiplex PCR; TCRdb keeps only in-frame clonotypes and omits some of them. The sample has 150,000 to 200,000 clones, around 81% seen once; the top ten hold around 2.2%. Sequencing was carried out using PBMCs. The receptors were sampled from a woman aged 30 to 39 in good health and CMV-seronegative.

The rearrangement joins TRBV7-3 to TRBJ2-2; 12 bases are a match to TRBD1. From germline, CDR1 is SGHTA and CDR2 FQGTGA. This CDR3 contains 17 residues. V was pared by 5 bases and J by 4 bases, with 8 bases of the junction left unmatched. The CDR3 spells CASSPSGTGGITGELFF. The DNA for the CDR3 is TGTGCCAGCAGCCCCTCCGGGACAGGGGGCATCACCGGGGAGCTGTTTTTT.

The chain uses TRBV19 and TRBJ2-7, with 8 nucleotides matching TRBD1. After removal of 6 bases from V and 3 bases from J, the junction contained 10 bases not matched to a gene. This CDR3 has 15 residues. The V gene's germline CDR1 is LNHDA and CDR2 SQIVND (reference sequence). CDR3 sequence: CASRYQAGGRYEQYF. The DNA for the CDR3 is TGTGCCAGTAGATACCAGGCAGGGGGCCGCTACGAGCAGTACTTC.

This clone was recorded only once. V usage is TRBV6-4 and J usage is TRBJ1-6; possibly TRBD1 for D (5 bases). The CDR3 totals 13 residues. Trimming removed 2 bases from V and 6 bases from J, with 5 bases in between. Germline CDR1 MRHNA, CDR2 SNTAGT. CDR3 protein: CASSDRGNSPLHF. CDR3 coding DNA: TGTGCCAGCAGTGACAGGGGTAATTCACCCCTCCACTTT.

The chain joins TRBV27 to TRBJ2-3; D gene uncertain. This CDR3 spans 13 amino acids. Germline V gene lookup returns CDR1 MNHEY and CDR2 SMNVEV (reference sequence). The germline V and J ends were trimmed by 5 bases and 2 bases, with 8 bases remaining between them. CDR3 sequence reads: CASSNTFTDTQYF. The CDR3 nucleotides read TGTGCCAGCAGTAACACCTTCACAGATACGCAGTATTTT.

The chain recombines TRBV13 with TRBJ1-4; 8 bases match TRBD1. The CDR3 sequence is 16 residues long. Germline CDR1 reads PRHDT; CDR2 reads FYEKMQ (reference sequence). V trimming: 3 bases; J trimming: 3 bases; junction bases outside the gene matches: 6. The DNA of the CDR3 is TGTGCCAGCAGCTTTCGACAGGGGAAGGCTAATGAAAAACTGTTTTTT. Protein sequence: CASSFRQGKANEKLFF.

The chain has TRBV29-1 and TRBJ2-2; 9 bases agree with TRBD2. The CDR3 consists of 16 residues. The ends lost 6 bases at V and 6 bases at J; junction bases unmatched: 14. The V gene's germline CDR1 is SQVTM and CDR2 ANQGSEA. The CDR3 is CSVDNGKVAGAGELFF. In DNA, the CDR3 is TGCAGCGTAGACAACGGGAAGGTAGCGGGAGCCGGGGAGCTGTTTTTT.

The chain couples TRBV7-9 to TRBJ1-2, with 9 bases identical to TRBD1. Germline V CDR1 and CDR2: SEHNR, FQNEAQ (reference sequence). The CDR3 runs 15 residues. Trimming removed 3 bases from V and 1 base from J; junction bases left unmatched: 3. CDR3: CASSFGTGYNYGYTF. In DNA form, the CDR3 reads TGTGCCAGCAGCTTCGGGACAGGGTATAACTATGGCTACACCTTC.

The chain links TRBV19 to TRBJ1-3; 8 bases agree with TRBD1. CDR3 length: 17 residues. CDR1 and CDR2 (germline): LNHDA, SQIVND (reference sequence). Unmatched junction bases numbered 11, after V lost 7 bases and J lost 0 bases. The CDR3 DNA is TGTGCCAGTACCCGGGGGACAGGCCAAAGCTCTGGAAACACCATATATTTT. Translating gives CASTRGTGQSSGNTIYF.

V and J are TRBV5-4 and TRBJ2-7; maybe TRBD1 (5 bases). The CDR3 is made up of 14 amino acids. Germline-derived CDR1 and CDR2 are SGHNT and YYREEE (reference sequence). V lost 3 bases, J lost 6 bases, and 16 bases lay in between. For the CDR3, the DNA is TGTGCCAGCAGCTCGCGAAGGGGAATGGGCGAGCAGTACTTC. The encoded protein is CASSSRRGMGEQYF.

This clone was counted once. The gene calls are TRBV28 and TRBJ2-1, with TRBD2 identical over 12 bases. Trimming at V came to 7 bases and at J to 0 bases, leaving 7 bases not matched to a gene. The CDR3 sequence is 17 residues long. In germline, CDR1 is MDHEN, CDR2 SYDVKM. This CDR3 is CASKPTSGSSSYNEQFF. CDR3 coding DNA: TGTGCCAGCAAACCGACTAGCGGGAGTAGCTCCTACAATGAGCAGTTCTTC.

CDR3 in DNA: TGTGCCATCAGTGACGTATCGGTCAATGAGCAGTTCTTC. Translated: CAISDVSVNEQFF. The V call is TRBV10-3, the J call TRBJ2-1; D gene unclear. The CDR3 runs to 13 residues. Germline V lookup: CDR1 ENHRY, CDR2 SYGVKD. V lost 3 bases and J 6 bases, leaving 9 bases between the germline ends.

The V gene is TRBV5-1, the J gene TRBJ2-1, with TRBD2 matching over 16 bases. The V segment lost 4 bases and the J segment 0 bases; nucleotides outside the gene matches: 4. Germline V gene data show CDR1 as SGHRS and CDR2 as YFSETQ. The CDR3 length is 18 residues. CDR3 nucleotides: TGCGCCAGCAGCCCGGGACTAGCGGGAGGGAGCTCCTACAATGAGCAGTTCTTC. Amino acid sequence: CASSPGLAGGSSYNEQFF.

This clone has a single count. CDR3: CASSPLPDRDTEAFF. In nucleotides, the CDR3 is TGTGCCAGCTCACCATTACCGGACAGGGACACTGAAGCTTTCTTT. The chain uses TRBV18 and TRBJ1-1; 8 positions match TRBD1. V was clipped by 2 bases and J by 3 bases; unmatched bases: 5. This CDR3 spans 15 amino acids. Looked up from germline, CDR1 is KGHSH and CDR2 is LQKENI.